The 23 T cell receptor beta chains presented below share a single source sample, sequenced in a study of shared clonotypes between healthy human individuals. Some clones are missing from TCRdb's copy, which holds only in-frame ones; the method was immunoSEQ multiplex PCR. The sample includes approximately 2.1 million clones, roughly 93% of them seen just once. Sequenced material: naive CD4+ T cells from PBMCs. Subset indicated: CD45RA+ positively selected. The source of these receptors is a man aged 18 to 35 in good health. Some clones in this sample may be carry-over from other donors' samples.

The chain employs TRBV4-2 and TRBJ2-3; D perhaps matches TRBD1 (5 bases). Germline lookup yields CDR1 LGHNA and CDR2 YNFKEQ. This CDR3 contains 11 residues. V was shortened by 4 bases and J by 6 bases, with 5 bases between the two germline ends. DNA of the CDR3: TGTGCCAGCAGCCCAGGGGATACGCAGTATTTT. Amino acid sequence: CASSPGDTQYF.

The chain links TRBV6-6 to TRBJ1-2; D is undetermined. The CDR3 contains 13 residues. Germline V lookup: CDR1 MNHNY, CDR2 SVGAGI (reference sequence). Trimming removed 7 bases from V and 4 bases from J, with 13 bases in between. The CDR3 DNA is TGTGCCAGCACCCCTGGACGGTCCTATGGCTACACCTTC. This translates into CASTPGRSYGYTF.

CDR3 nucleotides: TGTGCCAGCAGGACAAGTTTAGGGAGCTACGAGCAGTACTTC. As protein: CASRTSLGSYEQYF. This sequence joins TRBV28 and TRBJ2-7; a weak D match, TRBD2 (5 bases). V dropped 6 bases and J dropped 3 bases, with 15 bases sitting between them. Germline V CDR1 and CDR2: MDHEN, SYDVKM. The CDR3 has 14 amino acids.

This sequence joins TRBV7-9 and TRBJ1-4; D uncertain. Per the germline V gene, CDR1 is SEHNR and CDR2 is FQNEAQ (reference sequence). V lost 5 bases and J 3 bases, leaving 13 bases between the germline ends. This CDR3 contains 15 residues. The CDR3 region has the DNA TGTGCCAGCAGCGTAAACAGTAGGGCTAATGAAAAACTGTTTTTT. This sequence encodes CASSVNSRANEKLFF.

As regards this clone: The same CDR3 is also encoded by other DNA sequences in this sample. This rearrangement joins TRBV6-5 to TRBJ2-2; D unclear. The V gene lost 2 bases and the J gene lost 4 bases, with 5 bases spanning the gap. Germline CDR1 MNHEY, CDR2 SVGAGI. The CDR3 has 13 amino acids. The CDR3 here is CASSYPGTGELFF. The CDR3 nucleotides are TGTGCCAGCAGTTACCCCGGCACCGGGGAGCTGTTTTTT.

This sequence joins TRBV19 and TRBJ1-4; the D gene is possibly TRBD1 (6 bases). The CDR3 contains 16 residues. V dropped 2 bases and J dropped 9 bases, with 19 bases sitting between them. Germline CDR1 reads LNHDA; CDR2 reads SQIVND (reference sequence). The chain's CDR3 is CASSIQGTASMKKLFF. The CDR3 nucleotides read TGTGCCAGTAGTATACAGGGGACTGCTTCGATGAAAAAACTGTTTTTT.

This chain uses TRBV19 with TRBJ2-7; 8 bases fit TRBD1. After removal of 5 bases from V and 4 bases from J, the junction contained 4 bases not matched to a gene. Germline V lookup: CDR1 LNHDA, CDR2 SQIVND (reference sequence). The CDR3 runs 13 residues. CDR3 residues: CASSHQGAYEQYF. CDR3 nucleotide sequence: TGTGCCAGTAGTCACCAGGGGGCTTACGAGCAGTACTTC.

Points on this clone: Its ends do not fully match the called genes, so a read error is possible. The chain uses TRBV6-1 and TRBJ2-3, with 7 positions matching TRBD2. The CDR3 runs 13 residues. Germline-derived CDR1 and CDR2 are MNHNS and SASEGT. The CDR3 nucleotides read TGTGCCAGCAGTGTGACTAGCCCAGACACGCAGTATTTT. The encoded protein is CASSVTSPDTQYF.

The chain carries TRBV27 and TRBJ2-3, with a weak D call TRBD2 (5 bases). The germline V and J ends were trimmed by 3 bases and 0 bases, with 13 bases remaining between them. The CDR3 is 16 residues long. Germline CDR1 reads MNHEY; CDR2 reads SMNVEV (reference sequence). The CDR3 sequence: CASSFRRGPSTDTQYF. DNA for the CDR3: TGTGCCAGCAGTTTTCGTAGAGGGCCTAGCACAGATACGCAGTATTTT.

On this clone: Within the sample, other DNA sequences also encode this same CDR3. V gene TRBV27 combines with J gene TRBJ1-4; D possibly corresponds to TRBD1 (5 bases). The CDR3 spans 13 residues. Trimming cost V 2 bases and J 7 bases, with 8 bases left between them. The V gene's germline CDR1 is MNHEY and CDR2 SMNVEV (reference sequence). The CDR3 DNA follows: TGTGCCAGCAGTTTAAGGGGAGGTGAAAAACTGTTTTTT. This sequence encodes CASSLRGGEKLFF.

This clone was seen once. The CDR3 loop is CASRSPSRDRHYEAFF. CDR3 coding DNA: TGTGCCAGCAGATCCCCCAGTAGGGACAGGCACTATGAAGCTTTCTTT. This chain joins TRBV27 and TRBJ1-1; 8 positions match TRBD1. V was pared by 6 bases and J by 7 bases, with 16 bases of the junction left unmatched. The length of the CDR3 is 16 residues. Looked up from germline, CDR1 is MNHEY and CDR2 is SMNVEV (reference sequence).

To note about this clone: The sample has other DNA sequences that encode this CDR3 too. The chain combines TRBV15 with TRBJ2-7, with TRBD2 matching 8 bases. V was clipped by 1 base and J by 2 bases; unmatched bases: 4. CDR1 is LNHNV and CDR2 is YYDKDF in the germline V gene (reference sequence). The length of the CDR3 is 15 residues. This chain's CDR3 is CATSRVTSGAYEQYF. The CDR3 DNA is TGTGCCACCAGCAGAGTAACTAGCGGTGCCTACGAGCAGTACTTC.

In this sample, this clone turned up once. Additional DNA sequences in this sample encode the identical CDR3. The rearrangement links TRBV7-2 to TRBJ2-5; D ambiguous. Germline V lookup: CDR1 SGHTA, CDR2 FQGNSA. Trimming stripped 1 base from V and 1 base from J, with 1 base between. This CDR3 comprises 12 residues. CDR3 nucleotide sequence: TGTGCCAGCAGCTTAGTCCAAGAGACCCAGTACTTC. This translates into CASSLVQETQYF.

The rearrangement links TRBV27 to TRBJ2-7, with D unresolved. V gave up 2 bases and J gave up 2 bases, with 13 bases separating them. CDR3 size: 15 residues. Germline lookup yields CDR1 MNHEY and CDR2 SMNVEV (reference sequence). CDR3 DNA: TGTGCCAGCAGTTTAATTGGCCAGCCTCCCTACGAGCAGTACTTC. Protein product: CASSLIGQPPYEQYF.

The chain links TRBV2 to TRBJ1-5; TRBD1 matches 7 bases. Germline loops: CDR1 SNHLY, CDR2 FYNNEI. The length of the CDR3 is 14 residues. V lost 7 bases, J lost 7 bases, and 10 bases stayed unmatched. This CDR3 is CASTRQGGGQPQHF. CDR3 nucleotides: TGTGCCAGCACCAGACAGGGAGGTGGGCAGCCCCAGCATTTT. The variable domain in full, completed from reference TRBV2 and TRBJ1-5, reads EPEVTQTPSHQVTQMGQEVILRCVPISNHLYFYWYRQILGQKVEFLVSFYNNEISEKSEIFDDQFSVERPDGSNFTLKIRSTKLEDSAMYFCASTRQGGGQPQHFGDGTRLSIL.

The chain carries TRBV29-1 and TRBJ1-1; possible D gene TRBD1, 5 bases. Looked up from germline, CDR1 is SQVTM and CDR2 is ANQGSEA. CDR3 size: 13 residues. Trimming took off 3 bases at V and 1 base at J, with 9 bases between the two ends. The CDR3 coding sequence is TGCAGCGTTGACAGGGATCCGAACACTGAAGCTTTCTTT. Translated: CSVDRDPNTEAFF.

The V call is TRBV29-1, the J call TRBJ2-3; weak D call: TRBD2 (6 bases). Trimming removed 4 bases at V and 8 bases at J, with 7 bases between. This CDR3 region has 10 residues. Germline CDR1 SQVTM, CDR2 ANQGSEA. The CDR3 DNA reads as TGCAGCGTTGCTAGCGCTACGCAGTATTTT. Translating it yields CSVASATQYF.

Here the CDR3 reads CASSRGAPRGNYEQYF. CDR3 DNA: TGTGCCAGCAGCCGCGGGGCCCCAAGGGGCAACTACGAGCAGTACTTC. V is TRBV5-5 and J is TRBJ2-7, with D tentatively TRBD2 (6 bases). V was clipped by 4 bases and J by 3 bases, with 20 bases between them. Germline V gene lookup returns CDR1 SGHKS and CDR2 YYEKEE (reference sequence). This CDR3 is built from 16 residues.

Details on this clone: Additional DNA sequences in this sample encode the identical CDR3. The chain uses TRBV7-3 and TRBJ2-3; D gene ambiguous. Trimming removed 4 bases at V and 1 base at J, with 6 bases between. The CDR3 has 13 residues. Germline CDR1 SGHTA, CDR2 FQGTGA. The CDR3 region is CASSSQGTDTQYF. Written as DNA, the CDR3 is TGTGCCAGCAGCTCCCAAGGCACAGATACGCAGTATTTT.

The chain employs TRBV15 and TRBJ1-1, with 11 bases lining up with TRBD1. The V and J ends lost 2 bases and 4 bases, in that order; junction bases with no gene match: 3. The CDR3 covers 15 residues. Germline CDR1 and CDR2: LNHNV and YYDKDF (reference sequence). The CDR3 is CATSRSGTGGTEAFF. The CDR3 bases are TGTGCCACCAGCAGATCCGGGACAGGGGGCACTGAAGCTTTCTTT.

This clone has a single count. The V and J genes are TRBV25-1 and TRBJ1-2; the match to TRBD1 covers 9 bases. The germline V gene has CDR1 MGHDK and CDR2 SYGVNS. There are 18 residues in the CDR3. V lost 1 base and J lost 1; bases outside the gene matches: 10. CDR3 nucleotide sequence: TGTGCCAGCAGTGAATCCGGGACAGGGAGGGAAGTTAACTATGGCTACACCTTC. As protein: CASSESGTGREVNYGYTF.

The chain employs TRBV13 and TRBJ1-1, with 10 positions matching TRBD1. V shed 5 bases and J 5 bases; nucleotides not matched to a gene: 11. The CDR3 length is 16 residues. The V gene's germline CDR1 is PRHDT and CDR2 FYEKMQ (reference sequence). The CDR3: CASSLRQGAVETEAFF. For the CDR3, the DNA is TGTGCCAGCAGCCTACGACAGGGGGCGGTGGAAACTGAAGCTTTCTTT.

The genes are TRBV11-2 and TRBJ2-7; TRBD2 is a possible D gene (5 bases). Germline-derived CDR1 and CDR2 are SGHAT and FQNNGV. V gave up 2 bases and J gave up 7 bases, with 15 bases separating them. CDR3 length equals 14 residues. CDR3 bases: TGTGCCAGCAGCTTACGGCCGGCACGGGATGAGCAGTACTTC. Amino acids: CASSLRPARDEQYF.